The 8 T cell receptor beta chains below were found in one sample sequenced in a study of regulatory T cells in long-lasting Graves disease. In building TCR beta libraries, iRepertoire HTBI primers were used together with Arm-PCR of CDR3 regions. TCRdb reanalysed the multiplex PCR reads using MiXCR and keeps one entry per CDR3 protein. The sample includes roughly 520,000 distinct CDR3 sequences, approximately 12% seen only once; the top ten take roughly 8.9%. Time point of the sample: newly diagnosed GD, antithyroid drugs for less than 3 months. PBMCs provided the RNA from which the TCR library was made. These same records also appear under a second study, on T cells in Graves' hyperthyroidism and ophthalmopathy.

The material sequenced was peripheral blood mononuclear cells (PBMCs), taken at new diagnosis, from a patient treated with antithyroid drugs. These receptors all come from a woman in her thirties with Graves disease.

This clonotype was picked up a small number of times. Here the CDR3 reads CASSHSYQRYEQYF. CDR3 DNA: TGCGCCAGCAGCCACAGCTACCAGCGCTACGAGCAGTACTTC. V gene TRBV4-1 combines with J gene TRBJ2-7; no definite D call. Trimming took 3 bases from V and 3 from J, leaving 12 bases between them. Germline values: CDR1 MGHRA, CDR2 YSYEKL. There are 14 residues in the CDR3.

This clonotype has ten or more counts. CDR3 coding DNA: TGTGCTACACCCCTCCAAAGGGCACGGGACGCTGAAGCTTTCTTT. This codes for CATPLQRARDAEAFF. The chain recombines TRBV12-5 with TRBJ1-1; a possible D gene is TRBD1 (5 bases). The germline V gene has CDR1 LGHNT and CDR2 FRNRAP. V was trimmed by 10 bases and J by 6 bases, leaving 24 bases between them. The CDR3 consists of 15 residues.

This clonotype was recorded at least ten times. The chain employs TRBV6-2 or TRBV6-3 and TRBJ1-2; 9 nucleotides agree with TRBD1. CDR1 and CDR2 (germline): MNHEY, SVGEGT. This CDR3 spans 14 amino acids. The junction had 6 bases not matched to a gene; V was cut back by 5 bases and J by 5 bases. The CDR3 loop is CASSAGTGKYGYTF. CDR3 nucleotide sequence: TGTGCCAGCAGTGCCGGGACAGGGAAATATGGCTACACCTTC.

In the case of this clonotype: This sequence may be a read error, since a much larger clone differs from it by one base. This chain links TRBV7-6 with TRBJ2-5; D is unresolved. Trimming removed 4 bases from V and 3 bases from J, with 12 bases in between. Looked up from germline, CDR1 is SGHVS and CDR2 is FNYEAQ. The CDR3 runs to 14 residues. CDR3 DNA: TGTGCCAGCAGCTCTCGACTTGGGGAAGAGACCCAGTACTTC. Protein: CASSSRLGEETQYF. Combining the CDR3 with reference TRBV7-6 and TRBJ2-5 gives the whole variable domain GAGVSQSPRYKVTKRGQDVALRCDPISGHVSLYWYRQALGQGPEFLTYFNYEAQQDKSGLPNDRFSAERPEGSISTLTIQRTEQRDSAMYRCASSSRLGEETQYFGPGTRLLVL.

This clonotype was seen at least ten times. This rearrangement joins TRBV6-5 to TRBJ2-7; D not certain. Trimming took 3 bases from V and 2 from J, leaving 17 bases between them. CDR1 and CDR2 from the germline V gene are MNHEY and SVGAGI. The CDR3 has 16 residues. As DNA, the CDR3 is TGTGCCAGCAGTTATCTCCGGGCCCCAGTTACCTACGAGCAGTACTTC. This gives the protein CASSYLRAPVTYEQYF.

The chain carries TRBV7-9 and TRBJ2-1; the D call may be TRBD1 or TRBD2 (5 bases each). Trimming stripped 2 bases from V and 5 bases from J, with 13 bases between. Germline values: CDR1 SEHNR, CDR2 FQNEAQ (reference sequence). The CDR3 is 15 residues long. The CDR3 DNA is TGTGCCAGCAGCTTACATAGCGTAGGGGACAATGAGCAGTTCTTC. This codes for CASSLHSVGDNEQFF.

This CDR3 is CSARDLTGQETQYF. The CDR3 DNA reads TGCAGTGCTAGAGATCTCACAGGACAAGAGACCCAGTACTTC. The chain is built from TRBV20-1 and TRBJ2-5; D is perhaps TRBD1 (5 bases). The CDR3 covers 14 residues. Germline V CDR1 and CDR2: DFQATT, SNEGSKA (reference sequence). Trimming removed 0 bases from V and 2 bases from J, with 10 bases in between.

This clonotype has at least ten counts. This rearrangement joins TRBV6-2 or TRBV6-3 to TRBJ2-7; D not resolved. V shed 2 bases and J shed 0 bases, with 8 bases lying between them. Germline loops: CDR1 MNHEY, CDR2 SVGEGT. This CDR3 has 14 residues. Here the CDR3 reads CASSYPTGSYEQYF. The CDR3, as DNA: TGTGCCAGCAGTTACCCGACTGGCTCCTACGAGCAGTACTTC.